Below are 20 T cell receptor beta chains sequenced from a single sample in a study of CD4 T cells in relation to SARS-CoV-2 and coronaviruses. These TCRs are of unknown antigen specificity. This table comes from immunoSEQ multiplex PCR, and its TCRdb copy is limited to in-frame clones, with some not included. The table has approximately 41,000 clones, around four fifths seen once. Sequencing was carried out using memory CD4+ T cells from PBMCs, cultured in vitro. These receptors were obtained from an adult with COVID-19.

The CDR3 protein is CASSYLGDTQYF. The CDR3 DNA sequence: TGTGCCAGCAGTTACCTCGGGGATACGCAGTATTTT. The chain employs TRBV6-2 or TRBV6-3 and TRBJ2-3; no definite D call. The germline V gene encodes CDR1 MNHEY and CDR2 SVGEGT. The CDR3 is made up of 12 amino acids. Trimming removed 2 bases from V and 6 bases from J, with 6 bases in between.

About this clone: The sample has other DNA sequences that encode this CDR3 too. The V and J genes are TRBV2 and TRBJ1-2; no clear D gene. Germline loops: CDR1 SNHLY, CDR2 FYNNEI. Trimming cost V 7 bases and J 4 bases, with 16 bases left between them. There are 14 residues in the CDR3. In nucleotides, the CDR3 is TGTGCCAGCACCCGACCTAGAGACGGCTATGGCTACACCTTC. It is translated as CASTRPRDGYGYTF.

The chain couples TRBV15 to TRBJ2-7, with 8 bases aligning to TRBD2. Germline values: CDR1 LNHNV, CDR2 YYDKDF (reference sequence). The CDR3 has 16 amino acids. J lost 2 bases, V lost 0 bases, and 6 bases had no gene match. CDR3 DNA: TGTGCCACCAGCAGAGAACTCAGCGGGAGAACCTACGAGCAGTACTTC. This encodes CATSRELSGRTYEQYF. Variable domain in full (rest from reference TRBV15 and TRBJ2-7): DAMVIQNPRYQVTQFGKPVTLSCSQTLNHNVMYWYQQKSSQAPKLLFHYYDKDFNNEADTPDNFQSRRPNTSFCFLDIRSPGLGDTAMYLCATSRELSGRTYEQYFGPGTRLTVT.

The chain uses TRBV29-1 and TRBJ2-1, with TRBD1 identical over 7 bases. V shed 5 bases, J shed 7 bases, and the junction held 11 bases outside the gene matches. CDR3 length: 14 residues. From germline, CDR1 is SQVTM and CDR2 ANQGSEA. The CDR3 reads CSVRESTGDNEQFF. CDR3 nucleotides: TGCAGCGTTCGCGAGTCAACAGGGGATAATGAGCAGTTCTTC.

This clone was observed a single time. V usage is TRBV5-1 and J usage is TRBJ2-7; 7 nucleotides align to TRBD1. CDR1 SGHRS and CDR2 YFSETQ come from the germline V gene. V gave up 0 bases and J gave up 6 bases; unmatched junction bases: 9. The CDR3 contains 15 residues. CDR3 residues: CASSLEETGMFEQYF. In DNA form, the CDR3 reads TGCGCCAGCAGCTTGGAAGAGACAGGGATGTTCGAGCAGTACTTC. Looking up the rest from reference TRBV5-1 and TRBJ2-7 gives the full variable domain: KAGVTQTPRYLIKTRGQQVTLSCSPISGHRSVSWYQQTPGQGLQFLFEYFSETQRNKGNFPGRFSGRQFSNSRSEMNVSTLELGDSALYLCASSLEETGMFEQYFGPGTRLTVT.

The chain recombines TRBV18 with TRBJ1-2; TRBD1 matches at 8 bases. Germline CDR1 KGHSH, CDR2 LQKENI. The CDR3 spans 15 residues. J lost 0 bases, V lost 4 bases, and 4 bases had no gene match. This CDR3 reads CASSQGQESNYGYTF. The CDR3, as DNA: TGTGCCAGCTCACAGGGACAGGAGTCTAACTATGGCTACACCTTC.

The J gene is TRBJ2-5, the V gene TRBV29-1; D is tentatively TRBD1 or TRBD2 (7 bases each). In germline, CDR1 is SQVTM, CDR2 ANQGSEA. This CDR3 is built from 15 residues. The V end lost 4 bases, the J end lost 4 bases, and 19 bases lay between the germline ends. The CDR3 is CSVARNQGGGETQYF. CDR3 sequence (DNA): TGCAGCGTTGCGCGAAACCAGGGGGGGGGAGAGACCCAGTACTTC.

The V and J genes are TRBV30 and TRBJ1-2; D is uncertain. This CDR3 comprises 14 residues. With 0 bases removed from V and 6 bases from J, the gap between germline ends came to 14 bases. In germline, CDR1 is GTSNPN, CDR2 SVGIG (reference sequence). CDR3 sequence: CAWSVSILAHGYTF. CDR3 DNA sequence: TGTGCCTGGAGTGTTTCCATCCTCGCCCATGGCTACACCTTC.

The chain employs TRBV30 and TRBJ1-5; 8 positions match TRBD1. The germline gives CDR1 GTSNPN, CDR2 SVGIG (reference sequence). This CDR3 has 14 amino acids. Germline trimming cut 3 bases from V and 1 base from J; bases unmatched to any gene: 2. For the CDR3, the DNA is TGTGCCTGGAGGGGACAGGCGAGCAATCAGCCCCAGCATTTT. Translation: CAWRGQASNQPQHF.

This sequence joins TRBV5-4 and TRBJ2-7; D gene uncertain. The CDR3 covers 14 residues. CDR1 is SGHNT, CDR2 YYREEE, per germline (reference sequence). The V end lost 4 bases, the J end lost 1 base, and 12 bases lay between the germline ends. The CDR3 DNA follows: TGTGCCAGCAGCCGAAGTCTCTCATCCTACGAGCAGTACTTC. The encoded protein is CASSRSLSSYEQYF.

The V call is TRBV5-1, the J call TRBJ2-2; D possibly corresponds to TRBD2 (6 bases). Trimming shortened V by 6 bases and J by 6 bases, and 9 bases separated the two germline ends. The germline gives CDR1 SGHRS, CDR2 YFSETQ. CDR3 length: 12 residues. Here the CDR3 DNA reads TGCGCCAGCACGAGCGGGCCCGGGGAGCTGTTTTTT. Translation gives CASTSGPGELFF.

The rearrangement uses TRBV15 and TRBJ1-4; D is ambiguous. CDR3 length equals 14 residues. The ends were cut back, 1 base at V and 0 bases at J, with 3 bases in the middle. Germline CDR1 is LNHNV and CDR2 is YYDKDF (reference sequence). For the CDR3, the DNA is TGTGCCACCAGCAGAGTTGCAACTAATGAAAAACTGTTTTTT. This sequence encodes CATSRVATNEKLFF.

The V and J genes are TRBV28 and TRBJ2-7, with TRBD2 matching 8 bases. Per the germline V gene, CDR1 is MDHEN and CDR2 is SYDVKM. This CDR3 has 13 residues. J gave up 2 bases and V 8 bases, and 5 bases lay outside the gene matches. The CDR3 nucleotides are TGTGCCAGCCAAACTAGCGGCACCTACGAGCAGTACTTC. Translation gives CASQTSGTYEQYF.

This chain joins TRBV6-5 and TRBJ1-1, with D unresolved. Per germline, CDR1 MNHEY and CDR2 SVGAGI. The CDR3 runs to 15 residues. V lost 0 bases and J 0 bases, leaving 8 bases between the germline ends. CDR3 amino acids: CASSYSVPMNTEAFF. Written as DNA, the CDR3 is TGTGCCAGCAGTTACTCAGTACCTATGAACACTGAAGCTTTCTTT.

This clone was seen a single time. The chain joins TRBV6-5 to TRBJ2-2, with D possibly being TRBD2 (6 bases). The ends were cut back, 3 bases at V and 8 bases at J, with 16 bases in the middle. CDR3 length: 15 residues. Looked up from germline, CDR1 is MNHEY and CDR2 is SVGAGI. Here the CDR3 reads CASSYIGTGGGELFF. The CDR3 DNA reads as TGTGCCAGCAGTTATATCGGGACTGGAGGGGGGGAGCTGTTTTTT.

This chain links TRBV5-6 with TRBJ2-5; no definite D call. From germline, CDR1 is SGHDT and CDR2 YYEEEE. Trimming removed 0 bases from V and 5 bases from J, with 11 bases in between. This CDR3 has 14 residues. In DNA, the CDR3 is TGTGCCAGCAGCTTGGATGTTTTGCGGGAGACCCAGTACTTC. Its translation is CASSLDVLRETQYF.

The genes are TRBV29-1 and TRBJ1-1, with a possible D match to TRBD1 (5 bases). This CDR3 region has 12 residues. The V end lost 2 bases, the J end lost 9 bases, and 13 bases lay between the germline ends. Germline V gene lookup returns CDR1 SQVTM and CDR2 ANQGSEA. The CDR3 DNA is TGCAGCGTTGAACATGGGACTACCAAAGCTTTCTTT. The encoded protein is CSVEHGTTKAFF. Full variable domain (remainder filled in from reference TRBV29-1 and TRBJ1-1): SAVISQKPSRDICQRGTSLTIQCQVDSQVTMMFWYRQQPGQSLTLIATANQGSEATYESGFVIDKFPISRPNLTFSTLTVSNMSPEDSSIYLCSVEHGTTKAFFGQGTRLTVV.

The chain couples TRBV23-1 to TRBJ2-1; TRBD1 matches 9 bases. TRBV23-1 is assigned to the ORF class and has an uncertain function. The CDR3 has 18 residues. V dropped 1 base and J dropped 8; count of bases not matched to a gene: 15. This CDR3 reads CASSQLPKQGAGQDEQFF. The CDR3 coding sequence is TGCGCCAGCAGTCAATTACCTAAACAGGGGGCGGGCCAAGATGAGCAGTTCTTC.

The chain uses TRBV29-1 and TRBJ2-5, with 7 nucleotides matching TRBD2. This CDR3 has 14 residues. Per germline, CDR1 SQVTM and CDR2 ANQGSEA. J gave up 2 bases and V 3 bases, and 6 bases lay outside the gene matches. CDR3 coding DNA: TGCAGCGTTGAGGGCCGGACTAGACAAGAGACCCAGTACTTC. Protein: CSVEGRTRQETQYF.

V gene TRBV5-4 combines with J gene TRBJ2-5; 10 positions agree with TRBD1. There are 15 residues in the CDR3. Losses at the gene ends were 0 bases for V and 5 bases for J; bases not matched to a gene: 4. Germline V CDR1 and CDR2: SGHNT, YYREEE (reference sequence). The CDR3 DNA reads TGTGCCAGCAGCTTGGGGGACAGGGGCGCGGAGACCCAGTACTTC. This codes for CASSLGDRGAETQYF.